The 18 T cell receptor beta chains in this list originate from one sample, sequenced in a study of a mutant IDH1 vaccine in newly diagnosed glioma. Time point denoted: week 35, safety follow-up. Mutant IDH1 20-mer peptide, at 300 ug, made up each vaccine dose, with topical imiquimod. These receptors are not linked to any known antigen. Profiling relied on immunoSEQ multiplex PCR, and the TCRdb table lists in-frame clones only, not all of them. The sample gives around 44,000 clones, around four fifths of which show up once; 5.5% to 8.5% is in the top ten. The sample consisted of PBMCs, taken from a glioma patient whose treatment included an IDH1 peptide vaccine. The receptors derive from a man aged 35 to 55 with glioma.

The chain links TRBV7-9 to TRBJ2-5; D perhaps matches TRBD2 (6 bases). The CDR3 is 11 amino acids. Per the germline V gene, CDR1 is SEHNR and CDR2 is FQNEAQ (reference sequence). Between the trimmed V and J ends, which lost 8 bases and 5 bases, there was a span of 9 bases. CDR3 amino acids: CASGRGETQYF. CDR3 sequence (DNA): TGTGCCAGCGGACGGGGGGAGACCCAGTACTTC.

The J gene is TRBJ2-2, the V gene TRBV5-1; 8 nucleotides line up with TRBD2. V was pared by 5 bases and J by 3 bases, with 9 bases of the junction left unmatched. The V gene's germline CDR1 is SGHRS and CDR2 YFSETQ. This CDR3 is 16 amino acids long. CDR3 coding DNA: TGCGCCAGCAGTCCGCGGGCGGGGGGTGACACCGGGGAGCTGTTTTTT. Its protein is CASSPRAGGDTGELFF.

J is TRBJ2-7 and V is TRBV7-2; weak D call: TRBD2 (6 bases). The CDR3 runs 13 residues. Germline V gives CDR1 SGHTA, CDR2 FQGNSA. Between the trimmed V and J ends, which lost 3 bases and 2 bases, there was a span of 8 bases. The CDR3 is CASSFGGPYEQYF. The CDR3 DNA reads TGTGCCAGCAGCTTCGGGGGACCCTACGAGCAGTACTTC.

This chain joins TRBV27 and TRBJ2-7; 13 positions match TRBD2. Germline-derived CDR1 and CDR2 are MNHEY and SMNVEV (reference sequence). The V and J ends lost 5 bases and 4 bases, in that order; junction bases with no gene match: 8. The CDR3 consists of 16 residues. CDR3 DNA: TGTGCCAGCAGTCCTGGGACTAGCGGGGTGGATTACGAGCAGTACTTC. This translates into CASSPGTSGVDYEQYF.

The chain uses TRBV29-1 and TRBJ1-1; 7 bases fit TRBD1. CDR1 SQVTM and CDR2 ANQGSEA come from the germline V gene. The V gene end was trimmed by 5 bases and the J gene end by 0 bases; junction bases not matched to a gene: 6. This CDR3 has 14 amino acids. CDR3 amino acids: CSVILGGLNTEAFF. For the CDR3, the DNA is TGCAGCGTTATTTTAGGGGGCTTGAACACTGAAGCTTTCTTT.

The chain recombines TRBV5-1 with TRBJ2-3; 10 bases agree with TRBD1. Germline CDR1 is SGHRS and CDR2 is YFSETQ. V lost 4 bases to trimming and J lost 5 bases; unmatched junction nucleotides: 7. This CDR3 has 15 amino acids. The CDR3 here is CASSPTGGNGDTQYF. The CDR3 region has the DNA TGCGCCAGCAGCCCGACAGGGGGCAATGGAGATACGCAGTATTTT.

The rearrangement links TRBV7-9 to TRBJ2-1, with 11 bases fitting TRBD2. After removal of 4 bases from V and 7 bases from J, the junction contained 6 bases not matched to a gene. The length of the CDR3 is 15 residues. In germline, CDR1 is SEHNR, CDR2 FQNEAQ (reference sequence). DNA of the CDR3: TGTGCCAGCAGCTATAGCGGGGGGGCCCGGAATGAGCAGTTCTTC. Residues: CASSYSGGARNEQFF.

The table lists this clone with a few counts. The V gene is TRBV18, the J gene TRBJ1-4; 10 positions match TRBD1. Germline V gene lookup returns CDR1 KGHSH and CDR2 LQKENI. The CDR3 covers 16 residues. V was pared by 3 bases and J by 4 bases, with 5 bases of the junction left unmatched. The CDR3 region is CASSPGQGVLNEKLFF. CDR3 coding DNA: TGTGCCAGCTCACCCGGACAGGGGGTCCTTAATGAAAAACTGTTTTTT.

CDR3 amino acids: CASSSRQGAGNTIYF. The CDR3 DNA is TGTGCCAGCAGCTCTCGACAGGGAGCTGGAAACACCATATATTTT. This chain joins TRBV7-9 and TRBJ1-3; 7 bases map to TRBD1. The CDR3 extends over 15 amino acids. Germline loops: CDR1 SEHNR, CDR2 FQNEAQ (reference sequence). V shed 4 bases and J 2 bases; nucleotides not matched to a gene: 5.

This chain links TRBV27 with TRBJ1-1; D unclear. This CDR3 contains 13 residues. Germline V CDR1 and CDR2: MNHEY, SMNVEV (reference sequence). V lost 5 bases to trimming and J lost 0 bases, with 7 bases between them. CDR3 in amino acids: CASSGLMNTEAFF. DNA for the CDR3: TGTGCCAGCAGTGGACTGATGAACACTGAAGCTTTCTTT.

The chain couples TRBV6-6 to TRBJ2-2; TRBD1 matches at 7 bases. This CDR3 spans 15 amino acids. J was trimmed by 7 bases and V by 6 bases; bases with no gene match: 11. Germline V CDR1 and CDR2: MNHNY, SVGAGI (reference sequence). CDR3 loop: CASRLTGNIVGELFF. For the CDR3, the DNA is TGTGCCAGCAGATTGACAGGGAATATTGTCGGGGAGCTGTTTTTT.

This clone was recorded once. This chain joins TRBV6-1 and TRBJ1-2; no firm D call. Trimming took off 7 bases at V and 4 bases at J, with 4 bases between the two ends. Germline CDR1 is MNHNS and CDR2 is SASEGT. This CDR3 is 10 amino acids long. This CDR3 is CASNLYGYTF. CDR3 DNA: TGTGCCAGCAACCTCTATGGCTACACCTTC.

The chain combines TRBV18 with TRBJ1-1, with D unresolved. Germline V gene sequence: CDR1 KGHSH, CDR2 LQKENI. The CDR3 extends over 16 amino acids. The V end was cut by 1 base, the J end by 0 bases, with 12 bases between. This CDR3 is CASSPLDLKLNTEAFF. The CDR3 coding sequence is TGTGCCAGCTCACCACTGGACCTAAAACTGAACACTGAAGCTTTCTTT.

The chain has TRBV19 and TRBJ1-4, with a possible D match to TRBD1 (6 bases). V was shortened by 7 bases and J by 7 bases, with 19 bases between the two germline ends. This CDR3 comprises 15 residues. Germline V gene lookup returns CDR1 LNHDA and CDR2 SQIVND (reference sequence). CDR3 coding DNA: TGTGCCAGTATGGGGCGCGGGGGCTGGAGTGAAAAACTGTTTTTT. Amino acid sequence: CASMGRGGWSEKLFF.

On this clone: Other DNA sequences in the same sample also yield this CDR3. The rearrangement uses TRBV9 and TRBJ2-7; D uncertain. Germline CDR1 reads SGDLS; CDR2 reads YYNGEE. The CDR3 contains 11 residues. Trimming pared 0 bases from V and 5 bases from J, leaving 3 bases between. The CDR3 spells CASSVGNEQYF. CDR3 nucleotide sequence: TGTGCCAGCAGCGTAGGGAACGAGCAGTACTTC.

CDR3 sequence: CASSRDYGGDTQYF. In DNA form, the CDR3 reads TGTGCCAGCTCCCGGGACTACGGGGGGGATACGCAGTATTTT. The V call is TRBV18, the J call TRBJ2-3; 7 bases match TRBD2. The CDR3 spans 14 residues. Germline V gene lookup returns CDR1 KGHSH and CDR2 LQKENI. J lost 6 bases, V lost 6 bases, and 9 bases had no gene match.

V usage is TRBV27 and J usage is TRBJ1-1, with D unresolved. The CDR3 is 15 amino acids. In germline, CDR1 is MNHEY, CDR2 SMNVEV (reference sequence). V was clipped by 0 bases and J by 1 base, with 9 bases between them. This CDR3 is CASSLSSFGNTEAFF. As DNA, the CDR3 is TGTGCCAGCAGTTTATCCTCGTTTGGGAACACTGAAGCTTTCTTT.

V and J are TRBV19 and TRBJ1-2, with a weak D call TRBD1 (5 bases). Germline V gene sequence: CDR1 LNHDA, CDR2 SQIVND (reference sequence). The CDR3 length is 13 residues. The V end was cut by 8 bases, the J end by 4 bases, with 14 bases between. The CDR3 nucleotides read TGTGCCAGTTTCAGGGCCGTGGGCTATGGCTACACCTTC. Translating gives CASFRAVGYGYTF.